This T cell receptor beta chain was observed in a study of monozygotic twins with inflammatory bowel disease. The CDR3 consists of 14 residues. Germline values: CDR1 SQVTM, CDR2 ANQGSEA. TCR libraries each used around 3,300 ng of total RNA. TCRdb reprocessed the 5' RACE reads and stores each CDR3 protein as one record, lacking DNA. The listing records around 400,000 distinct CDR3 sequences. The rearrangement uses TRBV29-1 and TRBJ1-1; TCRdb designates TRBD1, a call that cannot be tested without DNA. Sequencing was carried out using blood. The clonotype comes from a human donor with ulcerative colitis or Crohn's disease, or a healthy co-twin of an affected twin (not recorded which). CDR3 sequence reads: CSGTRDRGFTEAFF.